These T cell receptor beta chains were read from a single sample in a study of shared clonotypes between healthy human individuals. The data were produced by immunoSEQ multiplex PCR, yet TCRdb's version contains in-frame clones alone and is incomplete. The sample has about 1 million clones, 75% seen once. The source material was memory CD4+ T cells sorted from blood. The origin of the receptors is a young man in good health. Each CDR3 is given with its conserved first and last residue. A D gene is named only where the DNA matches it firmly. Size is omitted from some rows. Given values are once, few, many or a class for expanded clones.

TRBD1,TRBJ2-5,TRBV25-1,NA,TGTGCCAGCAGTGACTCCGGGACAGCCCGGGAGACCCAGTACTTC,CASSDSGTARETQYF
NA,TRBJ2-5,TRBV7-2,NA,TGTGCCAGCAGCTTGCCTACTGAGACCCAGTACTTC,CASSLPTETQYF
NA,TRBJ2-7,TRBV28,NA,TGTGCCAGCAGTTTAGTTCGGGATCACTACGAGCAGTACTTC,CASSLVRDHYEQYF
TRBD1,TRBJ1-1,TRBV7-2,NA,TGTGCCAGCAGCTGGAACAGGGGAGCCACTGAAGCTTTCTTT,CASSWNRGATEAFF
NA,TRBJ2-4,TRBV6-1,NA,TGTGCCAGCATCAGTCAGGGCATTCAGTACTTC,CASISQGIQYF
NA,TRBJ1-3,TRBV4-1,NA,TGCGCCAGCAGCCGGGAAGGTGATACTTACTCTGGAAACACCATATATTTT,CASSREGDTYSGNTIYF
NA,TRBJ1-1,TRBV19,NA,TGTGCCAGTAGTACCCCCGGGGGCAGGTACATGAACACTGAAGCTTTCTTT,CASSTPGGRYMNTEAFF
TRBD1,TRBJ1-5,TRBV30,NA,TGTGCCTGGAACGGACAGGGAAGGTTGCAGCCCCAGCATTTT,CAWNGQGRLQPQHF
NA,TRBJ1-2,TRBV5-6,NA,TGTGCCAGCAGCGTGGGACACCGCTATGGCTACACCTTC,CASSVGHRYGYTF
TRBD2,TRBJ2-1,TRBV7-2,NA,TGTGCCAGCAGCTGGGTAGCGGGGAACTACAATGAGCAGTTCTTC,CASSWVAGNYNEQFF
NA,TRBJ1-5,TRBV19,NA,TGTGCCAGTAGTATCGGGACGGGCATGGCGCCCCAGCATTTT,CASSIGTGMAPQHF
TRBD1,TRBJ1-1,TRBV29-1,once,TGCAGCGTTGATGCTCGGACAGGGGGCACTGAAGCTTTCTTT,CSVDARTGGTEAFF
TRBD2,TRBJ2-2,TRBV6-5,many,TGTGCCACCAGGGCTAGCGGGTACTCGGGGGAGCTGTTTTTT,CATRASGYSGELFF
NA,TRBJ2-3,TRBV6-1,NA,TGTGCCAGCAGTGACCCCGGAGCAGGGAAGTGGGATACGCAGTATTTT,CASSDPGAGKWDTQYF
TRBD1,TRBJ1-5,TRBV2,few,TGTGCCAGCAGGGGGGGACAGGGACGGGGTCAGCCCCAGCATTTT,CASRGGQGRGQPQHF
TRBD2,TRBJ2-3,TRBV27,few,TGTGCCAGCAGTTCGCCCGGACTAGCGGATACGCAGTATTTT,CASSSPGLADTQYF
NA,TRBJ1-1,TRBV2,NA,TGTGCCAGCAGTGATACAGCGGGGACTGAAGCTTTCTTT,CASSDTAGTEAFF
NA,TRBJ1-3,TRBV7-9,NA,TGTGCCAGCAGCCCTGGGGTCCCTGGAAACACCATATATTTT,CASSPGVPGNTIYF
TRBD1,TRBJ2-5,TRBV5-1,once,TGCGCCAGCAGCTTGACAGGGGCGGGAGAGACCCAGTACTTC,CASSLTGAGETQYF
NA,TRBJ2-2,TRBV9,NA,TGTGCCAGCAGCGTGCTACCTAGCGCCGGGGAGCTGTTTTTT,CASSVLPSAGELFF
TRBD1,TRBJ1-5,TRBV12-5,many,TGTGCTAGTGGTTTGGGCACAGGGGGCAATCAGCCCCAGCATTTT,CASGLGTGGNQPQHF
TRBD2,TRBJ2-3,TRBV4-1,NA,TGCGCCAGCAGCCAAAGTGGGGCAGCGGGGGGCACAGATACGCAGTATTTT,CASSQSGAAGGTDTQYF
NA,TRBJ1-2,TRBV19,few,TGTGCCAGTACCCGATGGGGGGGCAGCGACTATGGCTACACCTTC,CASTRWGGSDYGYTF
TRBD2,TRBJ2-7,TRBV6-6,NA,TGTGCCAGCAGTTACCCGGCTAGCGGGGTCTACGAGCAGTACTTC,CASSYPASGVYEQYF
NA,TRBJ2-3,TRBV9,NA,TGTGCCAGCAGCGCCACCATATCAGATACGCAGTATTTT,CASSATISDTQYF
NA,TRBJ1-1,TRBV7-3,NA,TGTGCCAGCAGCTTGCAGGGATACACTGAAGCTTTCTTT,CASSLQGYTEAFF
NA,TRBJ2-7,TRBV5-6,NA,TGTGCCAGCAGAAACGATGCCGGGACCCTCTTATTCTTGTCTCCCGAGCAGTACTTC,CASRNDAGTLLFLSPEQYF
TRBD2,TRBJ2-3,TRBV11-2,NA,TGTGCCAGCAGCCCTATTTGGCGGGGGGGCCGTGCACGCACAGATACGCAGTATTTT,CASSPIWRGGRARTDTQYF
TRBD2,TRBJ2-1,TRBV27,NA,TGTGCCAGCAGGCTTTATAGGCCAACGGGGGGGAGTGAGCAGTTCTTC,CASRLYRPTGGSEQFF
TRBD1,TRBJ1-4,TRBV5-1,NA,TGCGCCAGCAGCTTGGGGGACAGGGGCGGACACGAAAAACTGTTTTTT,CASSLGDRGGHEKLFF
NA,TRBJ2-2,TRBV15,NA,TGTGCCACCAGCAGAGATGGTAGGGACGGGGAGCTGTTTTTT,CATSRDGRDGELFF
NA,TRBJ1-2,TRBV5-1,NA,TGCGCCAGCAGCTCGGGCCAGCTCTCTAAAACCTACACCTTC,CASSSGQLSKTYTF
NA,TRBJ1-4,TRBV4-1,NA,TGCGCCAGCAGCCAAGGGGGGTTGACTAATGAAAAACTGTTTTTT,CASSQGGLTNEKLFF
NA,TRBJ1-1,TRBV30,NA,TGTGCCTGGAGATCGGGCTCGAACACTGAAGCTTTCTTT,CAWRSGSNTEAFF
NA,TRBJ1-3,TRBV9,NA,TGTGCCAGCAGTAGGGGGGAGTACGGAAACACCATATATTTT,CASSRGEYGNTIYF
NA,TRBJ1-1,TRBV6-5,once,TGTGCCAGCAGTTATGGCAGTAACACTGAAGCTTTCTTT,CASSYGSNTEAFF
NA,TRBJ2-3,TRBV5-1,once,TGCGCCAGCAGCTACGGGACTCGCACAGATACGCAGTATTTT,CASSYGTRTDTQYF
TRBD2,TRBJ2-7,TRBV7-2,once,TGTGCCAGCAGCCCCGGGATAGCGGGGTCCTACGAGCAGTACTTC,CASSPGIAGSYEQYF
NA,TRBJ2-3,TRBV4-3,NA,TGCGCCAGCAGCCAAGAAGGGTCTAGCACAGATACGCAGTATTTT,CASSQEGSSTDTQYF
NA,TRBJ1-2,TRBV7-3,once,TGTGCCAGCAGCCCCCAGCCGGTAGCCTCTAACTATGGCTACACCTTC,CASSPQPVASNYGYTF
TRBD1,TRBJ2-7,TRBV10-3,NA,TGTGCCATCAGTGAGTCGGGACAGTCCTACGAGCAGTACTTC,CAISESGQSYEQYF
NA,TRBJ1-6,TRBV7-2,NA,TGTGCCAGCAGCTCCCTTCCCGGACAGAATAATTCACCCCTCCACTTT,CASSSLPGQNNSPLHF
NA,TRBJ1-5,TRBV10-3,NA,TGTGCCATCAGTGAGTCGAATGGGGGGAGTCAGCCCCAGCATTTT,CAISESNGGSQPQHF
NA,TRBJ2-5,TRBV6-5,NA,TGTGCCAGGCGCCCCGAGACCCAGTACTTC,CARRPETQYF
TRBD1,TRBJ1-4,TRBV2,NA,TGTGCCAGCAGTGGGGGACAGACCAATGAAAAACTGTTTTTT,CASSGGQTNEKLFF
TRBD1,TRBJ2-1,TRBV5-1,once,TGCGCCAGCAGCTCCACGACAGGGATTAATGAGCAGTTCTTC,CASSSTTGINEQFF
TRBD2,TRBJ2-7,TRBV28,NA,TGTGCCAGCAGTTTAAGCGGCGTAGCGGGGTCCTACGAGCAGTACTTC,CASSLSGVAGSYEQYF
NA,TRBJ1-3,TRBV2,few,TGTGCCAGCAGCGAATCAGGACAGCGCTCTGGAAACACCATATATTTT,CASSESGQRSGNTIYF
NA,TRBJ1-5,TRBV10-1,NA,TGCGCCAGCAGTGAGGCAAGGGGTCAGCCCCAGCATTTT,CASSEARGQPQHF
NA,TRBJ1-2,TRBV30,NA,TGTGCCTGGAGTGTAACAGGGACCTATGGCTACACCTTC,CAWSVTGTYGYTF
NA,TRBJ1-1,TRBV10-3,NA,TGTGCCATCCGTGAGGGAATAAACACTGAAGCTTTCTTT,CAIREGINTEAFF
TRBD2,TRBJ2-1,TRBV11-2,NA,TGTGCCAGCAGCTTATTGACGGGAGGGCCCAATGAGCAGTTCTTC,CASSLLTGGPNEQFF
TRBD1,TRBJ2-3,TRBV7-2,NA,TGTGCCAGCAGCAACGTCGTAGGGACAGGGGGATCGGATACGCAGTATTTT,CASSNVVGTGGSDTQYF
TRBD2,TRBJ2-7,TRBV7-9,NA,TGTGCCAGCAGCTTAGGTAAGGCAGCGGGGGAAGAGCAGTACTTC,CASSLGKAAGEEQYF